The sequence of this TCR beta chain was determined in a study of memory CD4+ T cells and cytomegalovirus serostatus. Study summary: This sample comes from healthy Belgian adults, 8 to 10 CMV seropositive, around 26 seronegative.

Single viable CD3+CD4+CD8-CD45RO+ cells were sorted as the memory CD4+ T cells. Germline CDR1 reads GTSNPN; CDR2 reads SVGIG (reference sequence). The CDR3 is made up of 15 amino acids. V lost 5 bases and J lost 6, with 20 bases in between. The method was immunoSEQ multiplex PCR; TCRdb's version includes in-frame clones alone and lacks a portion of them. There are 50,000 to 60,000 clones in the sample; approximately 83% occur only once, and approximately 0.55% lies in the top ten. This clone was detected only a few times. This clonotype was obtained from an adult in good health and CMV-seronegative. Sequencing used memory CD4+ T cells from blood. V is TRBV30 and J is TRBJ1-5, with a weak D call TRBD1 (5 bases). CDR3 in DNA: TGTGCCTGGCCCCGGAAGCAGGGTAGAGGTCAGCCCCAGCATTTT. This gives the protein CAWPRKQGRGQPQHF.